This T cell receptor (beta chain) was captured in a study of neoadjuvant anti-PD-1 for oral cavity cancer. Across the whole study: Before surgery, most patients got three to four biweekly 3 mg/kg nivolumab doses.

Method: immunoSEQ multiplex PCR; TCRdb's copy keeps in-frame clones and lacks some. In the table there are approximately 37,000 clones, around 38% of which are singletons. Study-wide findings and caveats: Expansion of preexisting intratumoral clones was suggested to aid response.

The time point: after neoadjuvant nivolumab, at surgical resection. Patients had newly diagnosed, untreated stage II-IVA oral cavity squamous cell carcinoma. Of note for this clone: As yet, its antigen is unknown.

Germline V gene data show CDR1 as SGHNT and CDR2 as YYREEE (reference sequence). CDR3 length: 15 residues. Germline trimming cut 4 bases from V and 9 bases from J; bases unmatched to any gene: 8. The chain has TRBV5-4 and TRBJ2-1; TRBD2 matches 12 bases. Material: tumor tissue, obtained after nivolumab (anti-PD-1) treatment. This clonotype was sampled from a person aged 35 to 85 with oral cavity squamous cell carcinoma. CDR3 sequence reads: CASSTWTSGVGEQFF. The CDR3 DNA follows: TGTGCCAGCAGCACCTGGACTAGCGGGGTGGGTGAGCAGTTCTTC.